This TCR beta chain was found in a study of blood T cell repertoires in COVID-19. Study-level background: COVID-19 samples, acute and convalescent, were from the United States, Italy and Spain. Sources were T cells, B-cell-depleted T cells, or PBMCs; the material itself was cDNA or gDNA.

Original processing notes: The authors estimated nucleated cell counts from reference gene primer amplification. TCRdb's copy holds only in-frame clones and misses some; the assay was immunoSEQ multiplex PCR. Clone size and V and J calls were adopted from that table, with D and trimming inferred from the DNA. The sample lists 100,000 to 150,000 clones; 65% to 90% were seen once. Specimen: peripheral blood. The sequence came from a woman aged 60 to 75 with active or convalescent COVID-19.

The CDR3 protein is CASGTSGGRGETQYF. CDR3 nucleotide sequence: TGCGCCAGCGGGACTAGCGGGGGTAGGGGAGAGACCCAGTACTTC. This chain uses TRBV5-1 with TRBJ2-5, with 14 bases aligning to TRBD2. J was trimmed by 4 bases and V by 7 bases; bases with no gene match: 6. Germline V lookup: CDR1 SGHRS, CDR2 YFSETQ. The CDR3 length is 15 residues.